A selection of T cell receptor beta chains follows, all from one sample in a study of control samples from healthy donors and cancer patients. The data were produced by immunoSEQ multiplex PCR, yet TCRdb's version contains in-frame clones alone and is incomplete. The table lists under 85,000 clones, around 83% of them singletons. Sequencing input: PBMCs. The origin of the receptors is a man in his 60s with head and neck cancer. Both conserved end residues are part of each CDR3. D genes are given only for firm matches.

V	D	CDR3
TRBV9	TRBD2	CASSRTSGSYNEQFF
TRBV19	TRBD2	CASSTSGRGEQFF
TRBV30	TRBD2	CAWSVSLAGRDTQYF
TRBV4-1	-	CASSQGQGGETQYF
TRBV30	-	CAWSTRNNQPQHF
TRBV6-5	TRBD1	CASSRDRPTAETQYF
TRBV5-1	TRBD2	CASSLDPGGLDTQYF
TRBV7-9	TRBD2	CASSLPLAEPYEQYF
TRBV28	-	CATRAQQPNSPLHF
TRBV5-4	TRBD2	CASSLVGLADLETQYF
TRBV30	TRBD1	CAWSVQTNRGYGYTF
TRBV18	-	CASSGAQETQYF
TRBV6-6	-	CASSYGGTANTGELFF
TRBV5-1	-	CASQFSSEGTQYF
TRBV9	-	CASSVGGGPLSYGYTF
TRBV7-8	-	CASSLGVDTQYF
TRBV5-4	-	CASSLNNYGYTF
TRBV14	TRBD1	CASSPGLQGARSYEQYF
TRBV5-1	TRBD1	CASSRGTGYQETQYF
TRBV7-9	-	CASSTDTLLYNEQFF
TRBV7-9	-	CASRNPRFGPDNEQFF
TRBV14	-	CASSLTGGPYEQYF
TRBV11-2	TRBD2	CASGLAGEETQYF
TRBV2	TRBD2	CASRLGLASEQYF
TRBV27	-	CASSPRRDRNEKLFF
TRBV20-1	-	CSASPPSGVYEQYF
TRBV7-9	TRBD2	CASSLNSGRAGDTQYF
TRBV6-6	-	CASRENTEAFF
TRBV6-2/TRBV6-3	TRBD1	CASSYGTGVMSSSDLYEQYF
TRBV5-6	-	CASSLYLRRQGNVRTF
TRBV28	TRBD2	CASSLWTSGAGELFF
TRBV2	-	CASRTFSSYEQYF
TRBV2	-	CASRGRFSGNTIYF
TRBV28	-	CASSLAPHGGELFF
TRBV19	-	CASQSRGSSTDTQYF
TRBV19	-	CASSIGGQPQHF
TRBV19	-	CASSQTSFETQYF